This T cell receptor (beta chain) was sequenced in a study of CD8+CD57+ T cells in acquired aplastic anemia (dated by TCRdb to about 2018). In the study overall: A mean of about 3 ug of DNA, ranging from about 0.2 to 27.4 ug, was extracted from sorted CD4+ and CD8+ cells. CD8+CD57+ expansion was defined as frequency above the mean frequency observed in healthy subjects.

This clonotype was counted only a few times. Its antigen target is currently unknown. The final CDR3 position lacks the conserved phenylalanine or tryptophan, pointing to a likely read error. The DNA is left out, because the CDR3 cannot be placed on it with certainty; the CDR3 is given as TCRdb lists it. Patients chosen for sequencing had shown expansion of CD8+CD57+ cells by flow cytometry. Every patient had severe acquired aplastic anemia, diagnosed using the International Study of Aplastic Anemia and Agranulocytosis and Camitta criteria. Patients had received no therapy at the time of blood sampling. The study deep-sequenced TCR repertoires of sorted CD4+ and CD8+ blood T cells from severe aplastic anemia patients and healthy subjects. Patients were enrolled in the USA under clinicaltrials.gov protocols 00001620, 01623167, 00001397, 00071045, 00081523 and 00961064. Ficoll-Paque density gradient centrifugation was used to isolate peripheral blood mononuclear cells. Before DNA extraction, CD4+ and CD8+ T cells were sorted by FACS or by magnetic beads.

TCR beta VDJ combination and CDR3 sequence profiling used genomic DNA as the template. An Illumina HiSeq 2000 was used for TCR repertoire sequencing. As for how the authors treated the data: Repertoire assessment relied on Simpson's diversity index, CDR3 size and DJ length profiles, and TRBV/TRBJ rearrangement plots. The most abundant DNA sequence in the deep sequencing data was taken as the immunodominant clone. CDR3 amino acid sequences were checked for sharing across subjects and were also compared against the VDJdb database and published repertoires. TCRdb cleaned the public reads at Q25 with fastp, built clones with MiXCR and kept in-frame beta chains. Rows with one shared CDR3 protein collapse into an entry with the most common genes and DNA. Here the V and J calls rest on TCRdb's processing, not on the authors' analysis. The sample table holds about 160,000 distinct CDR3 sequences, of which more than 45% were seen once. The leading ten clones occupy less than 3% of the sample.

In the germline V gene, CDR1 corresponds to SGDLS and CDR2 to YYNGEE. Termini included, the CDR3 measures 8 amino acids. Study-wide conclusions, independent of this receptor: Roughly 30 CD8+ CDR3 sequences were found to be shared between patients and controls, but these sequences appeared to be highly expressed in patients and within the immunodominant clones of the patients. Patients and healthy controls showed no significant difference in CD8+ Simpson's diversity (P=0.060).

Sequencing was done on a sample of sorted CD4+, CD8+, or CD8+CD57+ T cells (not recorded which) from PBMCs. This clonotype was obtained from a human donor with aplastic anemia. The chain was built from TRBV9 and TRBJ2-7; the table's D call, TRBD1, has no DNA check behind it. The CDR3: CASSVGGG.